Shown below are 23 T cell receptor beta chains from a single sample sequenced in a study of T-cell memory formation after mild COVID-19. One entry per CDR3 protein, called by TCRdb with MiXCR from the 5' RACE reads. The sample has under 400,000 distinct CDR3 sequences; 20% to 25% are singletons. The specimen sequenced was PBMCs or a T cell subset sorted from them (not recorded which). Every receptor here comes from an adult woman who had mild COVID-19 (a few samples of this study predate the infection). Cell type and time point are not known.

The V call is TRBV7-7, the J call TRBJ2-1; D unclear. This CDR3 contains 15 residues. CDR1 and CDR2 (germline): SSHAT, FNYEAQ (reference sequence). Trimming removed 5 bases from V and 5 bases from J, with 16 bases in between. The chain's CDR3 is CASSPGVRRNNEQFF. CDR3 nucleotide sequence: TGTGCCAGCAGCCCCGGAGTCCGGAGAAACAATGAGCAGTTCTTC.

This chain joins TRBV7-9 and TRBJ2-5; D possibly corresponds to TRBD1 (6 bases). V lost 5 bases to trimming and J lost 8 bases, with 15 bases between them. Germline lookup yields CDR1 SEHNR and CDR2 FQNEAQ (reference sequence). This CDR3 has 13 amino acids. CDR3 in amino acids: CASSISTGSTQYF. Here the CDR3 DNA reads TGTGCCAGCAGCATCTCGACAGGCAGTACCCAGTACTTC.

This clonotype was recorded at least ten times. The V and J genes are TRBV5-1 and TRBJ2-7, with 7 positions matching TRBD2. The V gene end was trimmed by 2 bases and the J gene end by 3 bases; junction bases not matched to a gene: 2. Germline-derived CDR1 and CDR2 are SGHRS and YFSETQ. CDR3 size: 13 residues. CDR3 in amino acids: CASSFASGYEQYF. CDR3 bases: TGCGCCAGCAGCTTCGCTAGCGGCTACGAGCAGTACTTC.

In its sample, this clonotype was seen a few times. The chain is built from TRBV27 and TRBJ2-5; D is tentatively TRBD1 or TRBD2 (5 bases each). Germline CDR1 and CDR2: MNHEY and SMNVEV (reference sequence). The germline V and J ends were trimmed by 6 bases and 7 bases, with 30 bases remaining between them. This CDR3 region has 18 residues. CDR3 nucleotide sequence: TGTGCCAGCAGCCACCGGGGACCTCGGGCCCCCGATGGGGGGACCCAGTACTTC. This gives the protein CASSHRGPRAPDGGTQYF.

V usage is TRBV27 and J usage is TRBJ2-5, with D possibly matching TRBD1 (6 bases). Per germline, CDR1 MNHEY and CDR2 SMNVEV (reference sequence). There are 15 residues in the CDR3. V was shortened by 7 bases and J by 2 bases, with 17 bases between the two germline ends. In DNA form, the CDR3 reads TGTGCCAGCAAACCCGACAGGACTTTACAAGAGACCCAGTACTTC. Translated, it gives CASKPDRTLQETQYF.

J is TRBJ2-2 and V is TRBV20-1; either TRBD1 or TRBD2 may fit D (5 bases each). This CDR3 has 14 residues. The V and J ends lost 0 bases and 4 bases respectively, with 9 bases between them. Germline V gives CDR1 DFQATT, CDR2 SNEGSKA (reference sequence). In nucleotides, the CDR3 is TGCAGTGCTAGAGAAGGGGCGGGCACCGGGGAGCTGTTTTTT. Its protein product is CSAREGAGTGELFF.

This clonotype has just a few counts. CDR3 region: CASSLSLLAVQETQYF. CDR3 bases: TGTGCCAGCAGCTTATCCCTTTTAGCGGTCCAAGAGACCCAGTACTTC. The rearrangement uses TRBV7-9 and TRBJ2-5, with TRBD2 as a possible D gene (6 bases). V lost 2 bases, J lost 1 base, and 14 bases lay in between. Germline V gene lookup returns CDR1 SEHNR and CDR2 FQNEAQ (reference sequence). CDR3 size: 16 residues. Supplemented by reference TRBV7-9 and TRBJ2-5, the full variable domain reads DTGVSQNPRHKITKRGQNVTFRCDPISEHNRLYWYRQTLGQGPEFLTYFQNEAQLEKSRLLSDRFSAERPKGSFSTLEIQRTEQGDSAMYLCASSLSLLAVQETQYFGPGTRLLVL.

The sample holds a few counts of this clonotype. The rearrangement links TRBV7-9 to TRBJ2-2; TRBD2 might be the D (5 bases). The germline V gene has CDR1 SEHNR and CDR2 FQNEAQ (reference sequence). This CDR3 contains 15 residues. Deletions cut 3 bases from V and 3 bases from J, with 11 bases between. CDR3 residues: CASSFGVSDTGELFF. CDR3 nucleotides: TGTGCCAGCAGCTTCGGTGTTAGCGACACCGGGGAGCTGTTTTTT.

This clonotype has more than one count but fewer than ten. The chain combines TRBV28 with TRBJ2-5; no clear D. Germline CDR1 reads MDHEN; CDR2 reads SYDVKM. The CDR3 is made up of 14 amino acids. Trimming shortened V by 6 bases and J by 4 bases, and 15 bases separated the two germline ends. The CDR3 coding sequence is TGTGCCAGCAGCTCGCTCGGTCGCGGAGAGACCCAGTACTTC. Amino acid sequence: CASSSLGRGETQYF.

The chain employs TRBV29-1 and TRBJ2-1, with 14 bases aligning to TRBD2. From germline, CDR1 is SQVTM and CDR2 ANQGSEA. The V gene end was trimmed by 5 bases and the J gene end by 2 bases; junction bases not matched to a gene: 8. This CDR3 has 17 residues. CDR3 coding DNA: TGCAGCGTTTATTTTCGACTAGCGGGAGGGCCCTACAATGAGCAGTTCTTC. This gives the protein CSVYFRLAGGPYNEQFF.

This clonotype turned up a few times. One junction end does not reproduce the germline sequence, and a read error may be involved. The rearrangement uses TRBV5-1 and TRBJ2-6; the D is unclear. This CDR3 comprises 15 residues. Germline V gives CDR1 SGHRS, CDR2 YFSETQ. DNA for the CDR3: TGTGCCAGCAGCCTGGGCGGAACTGGGGCCAACGTCCTGACTTTC. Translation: CASSLGGTGANVLTF. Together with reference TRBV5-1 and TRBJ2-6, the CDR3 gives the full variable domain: KAGVTQTPRYLIKTRGQQVTLSCSPISGHRSVSWYQQTPGQGLQFLFEYFSETQRNKGNFPGRFSGRQFSNSRSEMNVSTLELGDSALYLCASSLGGTGANVLTFGAGSRLTVL.

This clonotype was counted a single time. CDR3 sequence (DNA): TGTGCCAGCCGTGGGGGGAGGGCCGATGGGCTCACCTACGAGCAGTACTTC. Protein sequence: CASRGGRADGLTYEQYF. V is TRBV27 and J is TRBJ2-7; 7 nucleotides match TRBD2. The ends lost 8 bases at V and 2 bases at J; junction bases unmatched: 18. Looked up from germline, CDR1 is MNHEY and CDR2 is SMNVEV (reference sequence). The CDR3 length is 17 residues.

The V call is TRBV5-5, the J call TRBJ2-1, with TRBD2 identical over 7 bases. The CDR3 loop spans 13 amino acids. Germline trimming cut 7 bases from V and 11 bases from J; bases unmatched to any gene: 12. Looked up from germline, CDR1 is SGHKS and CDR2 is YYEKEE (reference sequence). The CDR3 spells CASLQGWGGKQFF. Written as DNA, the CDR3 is TGTGCCAGCCTTCAAGGCTGGGGAGGGAAGCAGTTCTTC.

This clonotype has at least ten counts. The CDR3: CASSQGASYEQYF. The DNA for the CDR3 is TGTGCCAGCAGCCAGGGGGCTAGCTACGAGCAGTACTTC. The chain is built from TRBV6-5 and TRBJ2-7, with 8 bases fitting TRBD1. The CDR3 has 13 amino acids. Germline CDR1 MNHEY, CDR2 SVGAGI. V shed 6 bases, J shed 3 bases, and the junction held 4 bases outside the gene matches.

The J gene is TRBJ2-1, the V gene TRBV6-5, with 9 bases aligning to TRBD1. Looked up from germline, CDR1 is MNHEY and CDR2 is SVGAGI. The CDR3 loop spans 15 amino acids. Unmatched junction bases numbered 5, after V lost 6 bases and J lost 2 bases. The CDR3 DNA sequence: TGTGCCAGCAGGACCCGACAGGGGGCCTACAATGAGCAGTTCTTC. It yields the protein CASRTRQGAYNEQFF.

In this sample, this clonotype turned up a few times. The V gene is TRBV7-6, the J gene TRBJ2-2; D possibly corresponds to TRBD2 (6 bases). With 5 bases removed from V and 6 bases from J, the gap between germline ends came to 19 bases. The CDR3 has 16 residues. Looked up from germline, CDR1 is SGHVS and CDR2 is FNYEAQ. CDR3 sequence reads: CASSEWTPEGSGELFF. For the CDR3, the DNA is TGTGCCAGCAGCGAGTGGACTCCGGAGGGATCCGGGGAGCTGTTTTTT. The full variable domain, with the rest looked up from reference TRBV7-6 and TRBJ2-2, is GAGVSQSPRYKVTKRGQDVALRCDPISGHVSLYWYRQALGQGPEFLTYFNYEAQQDKSGLPNDRFSAERPEGSISTLTIQRTEQRDSAMYRCASSEWTPEGSGELFFGEGSRLTVL.

The CDR3 sequence is CASSGPSGSSYNEQFF. DNA of the CDR3: TGTGCCAGCTCAGGCCCTAGCGGGAGTTCCTACAATGAGCAGTTCTTC. The genes are TRBV18 and TRBJ2-1, with 10 bases matching TRBD2. The CDR3 consists of 16 residues. The germline gives CDR1 KGHSH, CDR2 LQKENI. After removal of 5 bases from V and 1 base from J, the junction contained 5 bases not matched to a gene. The full variable domain, rest sourced from reference TRBV18 and TRBJ2-1, is NAGVMQNPRHLVRRRGQEARLRCSPMKGHSHVYWYRQLPEEGLKFMVYLQKENIIDESGMPKERFSAEFPKEGPSILRIQQVVRGDSAAYFCASSGPSGSSYNEQFFGPGTRLTVL.

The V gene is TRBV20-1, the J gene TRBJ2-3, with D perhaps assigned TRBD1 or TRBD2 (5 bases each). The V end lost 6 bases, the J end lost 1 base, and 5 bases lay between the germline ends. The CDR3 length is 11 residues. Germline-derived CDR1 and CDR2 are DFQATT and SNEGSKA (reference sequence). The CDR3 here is CSAGGTDTQYF. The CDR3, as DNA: TGCAGTGCGGGGGGCACAGATACGCAGTATTTT.

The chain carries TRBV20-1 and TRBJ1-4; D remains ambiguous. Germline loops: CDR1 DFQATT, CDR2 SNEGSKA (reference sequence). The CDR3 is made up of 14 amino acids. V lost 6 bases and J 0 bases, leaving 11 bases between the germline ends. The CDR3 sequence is CSARKVPTNEKLFF. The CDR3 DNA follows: TGCAGTGCCCGGAAGGTCCCAACTAATGAAAAACTGTTTTTT.

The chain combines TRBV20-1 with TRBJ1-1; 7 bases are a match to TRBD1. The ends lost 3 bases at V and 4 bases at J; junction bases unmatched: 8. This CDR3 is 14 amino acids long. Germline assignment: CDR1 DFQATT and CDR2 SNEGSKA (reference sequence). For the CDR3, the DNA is TGCAGTGCTAGGCCCACCCCAGGGGGCACTGAAGCTTTCTTT. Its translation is CSARPTPGGTEAFF.

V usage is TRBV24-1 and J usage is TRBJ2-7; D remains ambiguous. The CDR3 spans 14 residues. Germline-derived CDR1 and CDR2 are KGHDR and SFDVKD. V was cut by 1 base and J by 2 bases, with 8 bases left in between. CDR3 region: CATSDLTPPYEQYF. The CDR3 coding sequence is TGTGCCACCAGTGATTTAACACCGCCCTACGAGCAGTACTTC.

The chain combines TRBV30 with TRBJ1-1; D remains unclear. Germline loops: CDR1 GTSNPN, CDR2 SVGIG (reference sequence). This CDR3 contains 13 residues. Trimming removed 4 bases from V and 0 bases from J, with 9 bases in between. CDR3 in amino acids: CAWNPVVNTEAFF. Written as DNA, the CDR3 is TGTGCCTGGAACCCCGTGGTGAACACTGAAGCTTTCTTT.

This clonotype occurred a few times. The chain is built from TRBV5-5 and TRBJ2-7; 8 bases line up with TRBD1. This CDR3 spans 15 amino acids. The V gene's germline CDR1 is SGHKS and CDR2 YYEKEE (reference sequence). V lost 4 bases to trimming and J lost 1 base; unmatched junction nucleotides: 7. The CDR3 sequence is CASSPRQGQSYEQYF. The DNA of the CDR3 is TGTGCCAGCAGCCCTCGACAGGGGCAGTCCTACGAGCAGTACTTC.